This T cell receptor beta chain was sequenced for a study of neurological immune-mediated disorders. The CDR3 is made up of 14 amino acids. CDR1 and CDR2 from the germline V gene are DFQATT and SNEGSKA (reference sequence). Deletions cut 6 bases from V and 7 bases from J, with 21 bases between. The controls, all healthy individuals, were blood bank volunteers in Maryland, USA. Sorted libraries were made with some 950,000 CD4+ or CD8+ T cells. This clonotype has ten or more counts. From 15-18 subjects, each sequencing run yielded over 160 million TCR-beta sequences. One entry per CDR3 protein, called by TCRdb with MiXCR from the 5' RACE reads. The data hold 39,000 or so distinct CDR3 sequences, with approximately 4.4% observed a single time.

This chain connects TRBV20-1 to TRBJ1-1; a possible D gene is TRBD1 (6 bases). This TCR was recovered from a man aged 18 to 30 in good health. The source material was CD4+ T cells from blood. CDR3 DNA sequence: TGCAGTGCCCGACTGGACAGCGCCAGTTTTGAAGCTTTCTTT. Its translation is CSARLDSASFEAFF.